This is a list of T cell receptor beta chains from one sample in a study of cytomegalovirus exposure and HLA in healthy donors. The table came from immunoSEQ multiplex PCR; TCRdb's copy has only in-frame clones and leaves some out. The table lists 150,000 or so clones, around 80% of them singletons. The sample was PBMCs. These receptors came from a man in his forties or fifties in good health and CMV-seropositive. The CDR3 runs from the conserved cysteine through the conserved F or W. The order of the fields is J gene, D gene, clone size, V gene, CDR3 DNA, CDR3 protein. A D gene is named only where the DNA matches it firmly. A clone size is listed for some rows: how often the clone was seen (once, few, many), or a class if it is expanded.

j_call: TRBJ1-4; d_call: TRBD1; clone_size: -; v_call: TRBV2; cdr3_nt: TGTGCCAGCAGCACCGGGACAGCGATTGAAAAACTGTTTTTT; cdr3_aa: CASSTGTAIEKLFF
j_call: TRBJ2-7; d_call: TRBD1; clone_size: -; v_call: TRBV5-6; cdr3_nt: TGTGCCAGCAGCCGTCCCGGGACAGGGCTGAGGGAGCAGTACTTC; cdr3_aa: CASSRPGTGLREQYF
j_call: TRBJ1-1; d_call: TRBD1; clone_size: -; v_call: TRBV7-9; cdr3_nt: TGTGCCAGCAGCTCGGGACAGGGCTCCACTGAAGCTTTCTTT; cdr3_aa: CASSSGQGSTEAFF
j_call: TRBJ1-2; d_call: TRBD1; clone_size: once; v_call: TRBV5-4; cdr3_nt: TGTGCCAGCAGCAATGACAGGGTGGGTGGCTACACCTTC; cdr3_aa: CASSNDRVGGYTF
j_call: TRBJ1-1; d_call: -; clone_size: -; v_call: TRBV29-1; cdr3_nt: TGCAGCGTTCGGGGGGGGGACTTAGGCACTGAAGCTTTCTTT; cdr3_aa: CSVRGGDLGTEAFF
j_call: TRBJ2-3; d_call: TRBD2; clone_size: -; v_call: TRBV27; cdr3_nt: TGTGCCAGCAGTTCGCTAGCGGGACTCAGCACAGATACGCAGTATTTT; cdr3_aa: CASSSLAGLSTDTQYF
j_call: TRBJ2-5; d_call: -; clone_size: -; v_call: TRBV20-1; cdr3_nt: TGCGGGGGGAGGGAGACCCAGTACTTC; cdr3_aa: CGGRETQYF
j_call: TRBJ2-2; d_call: -; clone_size: -; v_call: TRBV25-1; cdr3_nt: TGTGCCAGCAGTGAGGAACGCGGTACCGGGGAGCTGTTTTTT; cdr3_aa: CASSEERGTGELFF
j_call: TRBJ2-1; d_call: -; clone_size: -; v_call: TRBV7-8; cdr3_nt: TGTGCCAGCAGCTTTCTGTTCAATGAGCAGTTCTTC; cdr3_aa: CASSFLFNEQFF
j_call: TRBJ1-2; d_call: -; clone_size: -; v_call: TRBV10-2; cdr3_nt: TGCGCCAGCAGCGCCGACATCGGCTATGGCTACACCTTC; cdr3_aa: CASSADIGYGYTF
j_call: TRBJ2-1; d_call: TRBD2; clone_size: -; v_call: TRBV6-1; cdr3_nt: TGTGCCAGCAGTGAATGGAGGAGCGGGGCTCTCAATGAGCAGTTCTTC; cdr3_aa: CASSEWRSGALNEQFF
j_call: TRBJ1-3; d_call: -; clone_size: -; v_call: TRBV18; cdr3_nt: TGTGCCAGCTCACCGGGGGGACTTCAAGCTGGAAACACCATATATTTT; cdr3_aa: CASSPGGLQAGNTIYF
j_call: TRBJ1-2; d_call: -; clone_size: -; v_call: TRBV7-2; cdr3_nt: TGTGCCAGCAGCCACAGCGGGACATCGCGGGGGTACACCTTC; cdr3_aa: CASSHSGTSRGYTF
j_call: TRBJ2-7; d_call: -; clone_size: -; v_call: TRBV6-5; cdr3_nt: TGTGCCAGCAGTTCTCCAGCGCTCTCCTACGAGCAGTACTTC; cdr3_aa: CASSSPALSYEQYF
j_call: TRBJ2-7; d_call: TRBD1; clone_size: -; v_call: TRBV29-1; cdr3_nt: TGCAGCGTAAACAGGGGAAGCGGCGAGCAGTACTTC; cdr3_aa: CSVNRGSGEQYF
j_call: TRBJ2-7; d_call: TRBD1; clone_size: -; v_call: TRBV7-6; cdr3_nt: TGTGCCAGCCGCAGGACAGGGGCTCACGAGCAGTACTTC; cdr3_aa: CASRRTGAHEQYF
j_call: TRBJ2-5; d_call: -; clone_size: -; v_call: TRBV12-5; cdr3_nt: TGTGCTAGTGGTTTGCAGAGCGGTCTTGTCTGGGAGACCCAGTACTTC; cdr3_aa: CASGLQSGLVWETQYF
j_call: TRBJ2-7; d_call: TRBD2; clone_size: -; v_call: TRBV9; cdr3_nt: TGTGCCAGCAGCCCAGGACTAGCGGGAGTCGAGCAGTACTTC; cdr3_aa: CASSPGLAGVEQYF
j_call: TRBJ2-2; d_call: -; clone_size: -; v_call: TRBV7-9; cdr3_nt: TGTGCCAGCACTATATCGAACACCGGGGAGCTGTTTTTT; cdr3_aa: CASTISNTGELFF
j_call: TRBJ2-3; d_call: TRBD2; clone_size: -; v_call: TRBV7-2; cdr3_nt: TGTGCCAGCAGCTTAAATCCCACGGGAGCGGGGGCAGATACGCAGTATTTT; cdr3_aa: CASSLNPTGAGADTQYF
j_call: TRBJ2-1; d_call: -; clone_size: -; v_call: TRBV5-1; cdr3_nt: TGCGCCAGCAGCTTGGAGCGGACCCGCTCCTACAATGAGCAGTTCTTC; cdr3_aa: CASSLERTRSYNEQFF
j_call: TRBJ2-7; d_call: TRBD2; clone_size: -; v_call: TRBV9; cdr3_nt: TGTGCCAGCAGCGTAGGTGGGAGGGCCGGTTACGAGCAGTACTTC; cdr3_aa: CASSVGGRAGYEQYF
j_call: TRBJ2-1; d_call: TRBD2; clone_size: -; v_call: TRBV28; cdr3_nt: TGTGCCAGCAGTTCCCCCTTCGGCCGACTAGCGGGGAGCAATGAGCAGTTCTTC; cdr3_aa: CASSSPFGRLAGSNEQFF
j_call: TRBJ1-2; d_call: -; clone_size: -; v_call: TRBV28; cdr3_nt: TGTGCCAGCAACCTCGACAGAAACTATGGCTACACCTTC; cdr3_aa: CASNLDRNYGYTF
j_call: TRBJ2-7; d_call: -; clone_size: -; v_call: TRBV11-2; cdr3_nt: TGTGCCAGCAGCCCCTCCGTCTCCGCTGGCAGAGGCGAGCAGTACTTC; cdr3_aa: CASSPSVSAGRGEQYF
j_call: TRBJ2-1; d_call: -; clone_size: -; v_call: TRBV29-1; cdr3_nt: TGCAGCGTTGAAGATTCGCCTAGCAGTAATGAGCAGTTCTTC; cdr3_aa: CSVEDSPSSNEQFF
j_call: TRBJ2-4; d_call: TRBD1; clone_size: -; v_call: TRBV28; cdr3_nt: TGTGCCAGCAGTTCCTTCAGGGGGCTTCCTGGGTTGAGGGACATTCAGTACTTC; cdr3_aa: CASSSFRGLPGLRDIQYF
j_call: TRBJ2-7; d_call: TRBD1; clone_size: once; v_call: TRBV18; cdr3_nt: TGTGCCAGCTCACCACGGGACAGCTCCTACGAGCAGTACTTC; cdr3_aa: CASSPRDSSYEQYF
j_call: TRBJ2-7; d_call: TRBD2; clone_size: -; v_call: TRBV19; cdr3_nt: TGTGCCAGTAGTATCACTAGCGGGAGGGCCGGTTACGAGCAGTACTTC; cdr3_aa: CASSITSGRAGYEQYF
j_call: TRBJ1-2; d_call: TRBD1; clone_size: -; v_call: TRBV7-2; cdr3_nt: TGTGCCAGCAGCTTAGGGACAGGGGTGCGGTATGGCTACACCTTC; cdr3_aa: CASSLGTGVRYGYTF
j_call: TRBJ1-4; d_call: -; clone_size: once; v_call: TRBV14; cdr3_nt: TGTGCCAGCAGCCAAGTTCGGGACACGTCCTATAATGAAAAACTGTTTTTT; cdr3_aa: CASSQVRDTSYNEKLFF
j_call: TRBJ1-4; d_call: TRBD1; clone_size: once; v_call: TRBV7-2; cdr3_nt: TGTGCCAGCAGCCCCCGGCAGGGGGATGAAAAACTGTTTTTT; cdr3_aa: CASSPRQGDEKLFF
j_call: TRBJ2-2; d_call: -; clone_size: -; v_call: TRBV12-5; cdr3_nt: TGTGCTAGTGATACCCGGGAGCTTCGATCCAATATAAACACCGGGGAGCTGTTTTTT; cdr3_aa: CASDTRELRSNINTGELFF
j_call: TRBJ2-5; d_call: -; clone_size: -; v_call: TRBV12-5; cdr3_nt: TGTGCTAGTGGTTTGCTTGGAGGGACTGAGCAGTACTTC; cdr3_aa: CASGLLGGTEQYF